The sequence of this TCR beta chain was determined in a study of T cells in Graves' hyperthyroidism and ophthalmopathy. There were TCR beta CDR3 regions amplified from RNA transcripts. During a first-round RT-PCR of the TCR CDR3, the HTBI primer set was used. TCRdb re-derived calls from the multiplex PCR reads in MiXCR, one entry per CDR3 protein. The top ten hold under 8.5% of the sample, which has fewer than 800,000 distinct CDR3 sequences, about a sixth seen once. Aged 18 to 65, the patients had hyperthyroidism that was newly diagnosed and had lasted under 2 months. Each diagnosis was grounded in clinical symptoms, serum thyroxine and TRAb, thyroid ultrasound, and orbital computed tomography. From 10 ml of fresh peripheral blood, PBMCs were isolated. The CDR3 loop spans 16 amino acids. The germline V gene has CDR1 DFQATT and CDR2 SNEGSKA (reference sequence). V lost 1 base to trimming and J lost 4 bases; unmatched junction nucleotides: 9.

This clonotype was detected many times. The source material was blood. The TCR comes from a man younger than 30 with Graves' hyperthyroidism. The chain carries TRBV20-1 and TRBJ2-1, with 8 nucleotides matching TRBD2. As DNA, the CDR3 is TGCAGTGCTAGAGGGCGAGTAGCGGGACTGTACAATGAGCAGTTCTTC. Its protein is CSARGRVAGLYNEQFF.